The sequence of this T cell receptor (beta chain) was determined in a study of T cell changes during pregnancy in multiple sclerosis. The CDR3 spans 15 residues. Unmatched junction bases numbered 7, after V lost 0 bases and J lost 8 bases. From germline, CDR1 is WNHNN and CDR2 SYGVQD (reference sequence). Only in-frame clones appear in the TCRdb table, and some are missing; sequencing was by immunoSEQ multiplex PCR. The table has roughly 29,000 clones, about 92% seen once. This clone was counted once. Specimen: CD4+ T cells from peripheral blood mononuclear cells, collected after pregnancy. This TCR came from a female donor with multiple sclerosis, enrolled in a pregnancy study. V gene TRBV10-1 combines with J gene TRBJ1-2; TRBD1 matches at 9 bases. CDR3 amino acids: CASSESLGQGGGYTF. CDR3 coding DNA: TGCGCCAGCAGTGAGTCCCTGGGACAGGGCGGCGGCTACACCTTC.